Presented here are 6 T cell receptor beta chains from one specimen sequenced in a study of memory CD4+ T cells and cytomegalovirus serostatus. Generated by immunoSEQ multiplex PCR, the TCRdb table keeps only in-frame clones and is missing some. The sample includes about 61,000 clones, about 81% of them seen just once. The sort gate was single viable CD3+CD4+CD8-CD45RO+ cells for memory CD4+ T cells. The sequencing input was memory CD4+ T cells from blood. The receptors derive from an adult in good health and CMV-seronegative.

The rearrangement links TRBV15 to TRBJ2-7; 13 nucleotides align to TRBD2. Losses at the gene ends were 1 base for V and 2 bases for J; bases not matched to a gene: 11. From germline, CDR1 is LNHNV and CDR2 YYDKDF (reference sequence). The CDR3 length is 19 residues. CDR3 in amino acids: CATSRGGTSGIRRAYEQYF. The CDR3 DNA follows: TGTGCCACCAGCAGAGGGGGGACTAGCGGGATCCGTCGGGCCTACGAGCAGTACTTC.

This chain joins TRBV6-1 and TRBJ1-2; TRBD1 aligns across 9 bases. Germline CDR1 reads MNHNS; CDR2 reads SASEGT. CDR3 size: 16 residues. The J segment lost 4 bases and the V segment lost 2 bases, leaving 8 bases of the junction unmatched. In nucleotides, the CDR3 is TGTGCCAGCAGTGAATTTAGGGACAGGGAATCCTATGGCTACACCTTC. Translating it yields CASSEFRDRESYGYTF.

The rearrangement links TRBV5-1 to TRBJ1-1; D gene unclear. Looked up from germline, CDR1 is SGHRS and CDR2 is YFSETQ. The CDR3 sequence is 15 residues long. V was cut by 0 bases and J by 1 base, with 10 bases left in between. The CDR3 loop is CASSLENRENTEAFF. The CDR3 region has the DNA TGCGCCAGCAGCTTGGAGAACCGGGAGAACACTGAAGCTTTCTTT.

The chain is built from TRBV7-2 and TRBJ2-2; 7 nucleotides line up with TRBD2. Trimming removed 3 bases from V and 8 bases from J; junction bases left unmatched: 12. Germline CDR1 SGHTA, CDR2 FQGNSA. The CDR3 has 16 residues. The CDR3 is CASSFNSLSGVGELFF. The CDR3 DNA reads as TGTGCCAGCAGCTTCAACAGCTTAAGCGGGGTAGGGGAGCTGTTTTTT.

The CDR3 here is CAWSGYGQVSNYGYTF. Here the CDR3 DNA reads TGTGCCTGGAGTGGATACGGACAGGTCTCTAACTATGGCTACACCTTC. The rearrangement links TRBV30 to TRBJ1-2; TRBD1 aligns across 7 bases. In germline, CDR1 is GTSNPN, CDR2 SVGIG (reference sequence). After removal of 1 base from V and 0 bases from J, the junction contained 8 bases not matched to a gene. This CDR3 comprises 16 residues.

J is TRBJ2-4 and V is TRBV7-9, with D tentatively TRBD2 (6 bases). There are 16 residues in the CDR3. CDR1 and CDR2 (germline): SEHNR, FQNEAQ (reference sequence). V gave up 5 bases and J gave up 0 bases, with 14 bases separating them. In DNA form, the CDR3 reads TGTGCCAGCAGCCGCGGCGGGGTACTAGCCAAAAACATTCAGTACTTC. It codes for CASSRGGVLAKNIQYF.